These 27 T cell receptor beta chains came from one sample sequenced in a study of PD-L1 blockade in urothelial cancer. Assay: immunoSEQ multiplex PCR; the TCRdb copy retains only in-frame clones and omits some. This sample has approximately 50,000 clones, with roughly 80% found just once. The time point was: pretreatment peripheral blood. Sample: PBMCs, taken around atezolizumab (anti-PD-L1) treatment. The receptors stem from a man aged 45-60 years with urothelial cancer.

The V gene is TRBV30, the J gene TRBJ2-1; 7 nucleotides align to TRBD2. With V trimmed by 8 bases and J by 4 bases, 8 bases remained unmatched. In germline, CDR1 is GTSNPN, CDR2 SVGIG (reference sequence). The CDR3 covers 13 residues. The CDR3 protein is CARSGGPYNEQFF. The CDR3 DNA reads TGTGCCCGGTCGGGGGGACCTTACAATGAGCAGTTCTTC.

The chain couples TRBV7-9 to TRBJ2-1, with 11 bases that match TRBD2. This CDR3 region has 15 residues. Germline CDR1 reads SEHNR; CDR2 reads FQNEAQ (reference sequence). The ends lost 5 bases at V and 4 bases at J; junction bases unmatched: 4. CDR3 nucleotides: TGTGCCAGCAGCCCCGGGACTAGCGGTTACAATGAGCAGTTCTTC. Translated, it gives CASSPGTSGYNEQFF.

In this sample, this clone turned up a few times. The chain is built from TRBV6-1 and TRBJ1-3; no clear D. V was clipped by 4 bases and J by 2 bases, with 9 bases between them. The CDR3 covers 14 residues. Germline V lookup: CDR1 MNHNS, CDR2 SASEGT. CDR3 loop: CASSGSQTGNTIYF. The CDR3 DNA sequence: TGTGCCAGCAGTGGTAGCCAAACTGGAAACACCATATATTTT.

This clone was detected once. The chain is built from TRBV11-2 and TRBJ1-6, with 11 bases aligning to TRBD1. This CDR3 region has 14 residues. The germline CDR1 and CDR2 sequences are SGHAT and FQNNGV. Losses at the gene ends were 3 bases for V and 9 bases for J; bases not matched to a gene: 1. The CDR3 region is CASSFGQGASPLHF. The CDR3 DNA reads TGTGCCAGCAGCTTTGGACAGGGGGCTTCACCCCTCCACTTT.

The V call is TRBV27, the J call TRBJ2-7; weak D call: TRBD2 (6 bases). The CDR3 totals 15 residues. V lost 6 bases to trimming and J lost 0 bases, with 15 bases between them. Per the germline V gene, CDR1 is MNHEY and CDR2 is SMNVEV (reference sequence). CDR3 nucleotide sequence: TGTGCCAGCAGGACTAGGACGGTTAGCTCCTACGAGCAGTACTTC. The encoded protein is CASRTRTVSSYEQYF.

The gene calls are TRBV30 and TRBJ2-3; D might be TRBD1 (8 bases). Germline lookup yields CDR1 GTSNPN and CDR2 SVGIG (reference sequence). This CDR3 is built from 13 residues. Between the trimmed V and J ends, which lost 8 bases and 1 base, there was a span of 13 bases. Written as DNA, the CDR3 is TGTGCCAGGGAGGGACAGGGCACAGATACGCAGTATTTT. Translation gives CAREGQGTDTQYF. The full variable domain, completed using reference TRBV30 and TRBJ2-3, is SQTIHQWPATLVQPVGSPLSLECTVEGTSNPNLYWYRQAAGRGLQLLFYSVGIGQISSEVPQNLSASRPQDRQFILSSKKLLLSDSGFYLCAREGQGTDTQYFGPGTRLTVL.

This chain uses TRBV5-4 with TRBJ1-5, with D hard to call. The CDR3 consists of 14 residues. Trimming took 4 bases from V and 5 from J, leaving 13 bases between them. Germline V gene lookup returns CDR1 SGHNT and CDR2 YYREEE (reference sequence). CDR3 loop: CASSLGTVDQPQHF. In nucleotides, the CDR3 is TGTGCCAGCAGCCTCGGTACAGTTGATCAGCCCCAGCATTTT.

The chain links TRBV10-2 to TRBJ1-5; TRBD1 agrees at 10 bases. CDR1 is WSHSY and CDR2 is SAAADI in the germline V gene. There are 18 residues in the CDR3. V lost 7 bases to trimming and J lost 0 bases; unmatched junction nucleotides: 12. The CDR3 protein is CASTPGTGAGYSNQPQHF. DNA of the CDR3: TGCGCCAGCACCCCGGGGACAGGGGCGGGTTATAGCAATCAGCCCCAGCATTTT.

This rearrangement joins TRBV11-1 to TRBJ1-1, with D perhaps matching TRBD1 (6 bases). This CDR3 spans 12 amino acids. Trimming took off 10 bases at V and 10 bases at J, with 19 bases between the two ends. Germline loops: CDR1 SGHAT, CDR2 FQDESV (reference sequence). CDR3 bases: TGTGCCAAACCTGTAGCAGGGGTTGGAGCTTTCTTT. It translates to CAKPVAGVGAFF.

V usage is TRBV27 and J usage is TRBJ2-7; TRBD2 is a possible D gene (7 bases). The CDR3 runs to 13 residues. The germline gives CDR1 MNHEY, CDR2 SMNVEV (reference sequence). Trimming stripped 7 bases from V and 4 bases from J, with 14 bases between. The CDR3 DNA follows: TGTGCCAGCACGCGAGGGAGGGGGTACGAGCAGTACTTC. This encodes CASTRGRGYEQYF.

The chain couples TRBV19 to TRBJ2-1, with TRBD1 identical over 9 bases. Trimming removed 5 bases from V and 10 bases from J; junction bases left unmatched: 12. This CDR3 has 15 amino acids. Germline-derived CDR1 and CDR2 are LNHDA and SQIVND (reference sequence). The CDR3 spells CASSRGGTGTGEQFF. CDR3 coding DNA: TGTGCCAGTAGTCGAGGGGGGACAGGGACGGGAGAGCAGTTCTTC.

This chain uses TRBV19 with TRBJ2-7; the D gene is possibly TRBD1 (6 bases). The CDR3 runs 14 residues. V dropped 3 bases and J dropped 3 bases, with 12 bases sitting between them. The germline CDR1 and CDR2 sequences are LNHDA and SQIVND (reference sequence). The CDR3 region is CASSISQGHYEQYF. As DNA, the CDR3 is TGTGCCAGTAGTATCTCCCAGGGACACTACGAGCAGTACTTC.

This chain connects TRBV30 to TRBJ1-5; no clear D. Trimming took off 0 bases at V and 7 bases at J, with 10 bases between the two ends. CDR3 size: 13 residues. Germline CDR1 GTSNPN, CDR2 SVGIG (reference sequence). The chain's CDR3 is CAWSVAGPQPQHF. The CDR3 DNA is TGTGCCTGGAGTGTGGCAGGCCCGCAGCCCCAGCATTTT.

This sequence joins TRBV5-1 and TRBJ2-5; TRBD2 matches at 14 bases. With 5 bases clipped from V and 2 bases from J, the junction kept 5 bases outside the gene matches. This CDR3 region has 16 residues. The germline gives CDR1 SGHRS, CDR2 YFSETQ. CDR3 amino acids: CASSHGLAGGQETQYF. CDR3 in DNA: TGCGCCAGCAGTCATGGACTAGCGGGGGGTCAAGAGACCCAGTACTTC.

V usage is TRBV30 and J usage is TRBJ1-1; D may be TRBD1 (6 bases). Per germline, CDR1 GTSNPN and CDR2 SVGIG (reference sequence). V lost 2 bases and J lost 5, with 12 bases in between. There are 13 residues in the CDR3. DNA of the CDR3: TGTGCCTGGAGTAGGGGGATTGTTACTGAAGCTTTCTTT. This gives the protein CAWSRGIVTEAFF.

The genes are TRBV5-6 and TRBJ2-5; no reliable D call. Trimming took off 2 bases at V and 2 bases at J, with 4 bases between the two ends. The CDR3 totals 12 residues. Germline lookup yields CDR1 SGHDT and CDR2 YYEEEE. The CDR3 loop is CASSFSQETQYF. DNA of the CDR3: TGTGCCAGCAGCTTTTCACAAGAGACCCAGTACTTC.

The chain employs TRBV5-6 and TRBJ2-7, with a weak D call TRBD2 (6 bases). Trimming cost V 2 bases and J 3 bases, with 12 bases left between them. Germline V gene data show CDR1 as SGHDT and CDR2 as YYEEEE. This CDR3 has 14 amino acids. The CDR3 is CASSFGGNLYEQYF. CDR3 bases: TGTGCCAGCAGCTTCGGAGGGAATCTCTACGAGCAGTACTTC. Full variable domain (missing parts from reference TRBV5-6 and TRBJ2-7): DAGVTQSPTHLIKTRGQQVTLRCSPKSGHDTVSWYQQALGQGPQFIFQYYEEEERQRGNFPDRFSGHQFPNYSSELNVNALLLGDSALYLCASSFGGNLYEQYFGPGTRLTVT.

This clone has more than one count but fewer than ten. This rearrangement joins TRBV9 to TRBJ1-1; 8 positions agree with TRBD1. V was clipped by 0 bases and J by 6 bases; unmatched bases: 7. The CDR3 covers 15 residues. Germline-derived CDR1 and CDR2 are SGDLS and YYNGEE. The CDR3: CASSVVGRGQSEAFF. The DNA of the CDR3 is TGTGCCAGCAGCGTAGTTGGCAGGGGGCAATCTGAAGCTTTCTTT.

This chain uses TRBV11-1 with TRBJ2-5; 10 positions agree with TRBD2. Germline CDR1 reads SGHAT; CDR2 reads FQDESV (reference sequence). J lost 0 bases, V lost 5 bases, and 6 bases had no gene match. There are 16 residues in the CDR3. The CDR3 loop is CASSLPSGGYQETQYF. CDR3 in DNA: TGTGCCAGCAGCCTTCCTAGCGGGGGATACCAAGAGACCCAGTACTTC. Together with reference TRBV11-1 and TRBJ2-5, the CDR3 gives the full variable domain: EAEVAQSPRYKITEKSQAVAFWCDPISGHATLYWYRQILGQGPELLVQFQDESVVDDSQLPKDRFSAERLKGVDSTLKIQPAELGDSAMYLCASSLPSGGYQETQYFGPGTRLLVL.

This rearrangement joins TRBV7-8 to TRBJ2-7; TRBD2 might be the D (5 bases). V was cut by 1 base and J by 3 bases, with 19 bases left in between. The CDR3 spans 17 residues. CDR1 is SGHVS and CDR2 is FQNEAQ in the germline V gene. This CDR3 reads CASSLEGARTAGYEQYF. For the CDR3, the DNA is TGTGCCAGCAGCTTAGAGGGAGCTAGGACTGCCGGCTACGAGCAGTACTTC.

This clone was observed a few times. The chain carries TRBV10-2 and TRBJ1-1; D is unclear. This CDR3 contains 11 residues. From germline, CDR1 is WSHSY and CDR2 SAAADI. The V end was cut by 2 bases, the J end by 10 bases, with 8 bases between. Here the CDR3 reads CASSEGELAFF. For the CDR3, the DNA is TGCGCCAGCAGTGAGGGAGAGTTAGCTTTCTTT.

This clone was detected a few times. The rearrangement uses TRBV18 and TRBJ1-5; D is possibly TRBD1 (6 bases). Germline V gene lookup returns CDR1 KGHSH and CDR2 LQKENI. This CDR3 spans 15 amino acids. V shed 3 bases and J shed 7 bases, with 16 bases lying between them. DNA of the CDR3: TGTGCCAGCTCACCCAGTGAGGGGGTTTTGCAGCCCCAGCATTTT. Translation: CASSPSEGVLQPQHF.

V usage is TRBV9 and J usage is TRBJ2-5, with TRBD1 matching 7 bases. The germline V gene encodes CDR1 SGDLS and CDR2 YYNGEE. The V and J ends lost 4 bases and 0 bases, in that order; junction bases with no gene match: 9. This CDR3 is built from 16 residues. The CDR3 loop is CASSTRNRGDQETQYF. The CDR3 nucleotides are TGTGCCAGCAGCACCCGAAACAGGGGCGACCAAGAGACCCAGTACTTC. The full variable domain, rest sourced from reference TRBV9 and TRBJ2-5, is DSGVTQTPKHLITATGQRVTLRCSPRSGDLSVYWYQQSLDQGLQFLIQYYNGEERAKGNILERFSAQQFPDLHSELNLSSLELGDSALYFCASSTRNRGDQETQYFGPGTRLLVL.

V is TRBV11-2 and J is TRBJ2-7; D not certain. Trimming cost V 5 bases and J 1 base, with 9 bases left between them. Looked up from germline, CDR1 is SGHAT and CDR2 is FQNNGV. The CDR3 loop spans 13 amino acids. The DNA of the CDR3 is TGTGCCAGCAGCCCGAGGCCTTCCTACGAGCAGTACTTC. It encodes CASSPRPSYEQYF.

This rearrangement joins TRBV5-1 to TRBJ2-7; 9 bases match TRBD1. The germline V gene encodes CDR1 SGHRS and CDR2 YFSETQ. This CDR3 region has 15 residues. J gave up 3 bases and V 4 bases, and 8 bases lay outside the gene matches. As DNA, the CDR3 is TGCGCCAGCAGCGTAGGGGGGACAGGGAGCTACGAGCAGTACTTC. Amino acids: CASSVGGTGSYEQYF.

The rearrangement links TRBV19 to TRBJ1-5; TRBD1 agrees at 10 bases. Germline trimming cut 3 bases from V and 1 base from J; bases unmatched to any gene: 6. The CDR3 consists of 17 residues. Germline assignment: CDR1 LNHDA and CDR2 SQIVND (reference sequence). Here the CDR3 reads CASSIGTGELSNQPQHF. CDR3 in DNA: TGTGCCAGTAGTATTGGGACAGGGGAATTGAGCAATCAGCCCCAGCATTTT.

In its sample, this clone was seen a few times. The chain recombines TRBV5-1 with TRBJ2-1, with D perhaps TRBD2 (5 bases). The V and J ends lost 4 bases and 0 bases respectively, with 14 bases between them. This CDR3 is built from 16 residues. Germline CDR1 and CDR2: SGHRS and YFSETQ. CDR3 region: CASSPREGSSYNEQFF. The DNA for the CDR3 is TGCGCCAGCAGCCCCCGAGAAGGGAGCTCCTACAATGAGCAGTTCTTC.